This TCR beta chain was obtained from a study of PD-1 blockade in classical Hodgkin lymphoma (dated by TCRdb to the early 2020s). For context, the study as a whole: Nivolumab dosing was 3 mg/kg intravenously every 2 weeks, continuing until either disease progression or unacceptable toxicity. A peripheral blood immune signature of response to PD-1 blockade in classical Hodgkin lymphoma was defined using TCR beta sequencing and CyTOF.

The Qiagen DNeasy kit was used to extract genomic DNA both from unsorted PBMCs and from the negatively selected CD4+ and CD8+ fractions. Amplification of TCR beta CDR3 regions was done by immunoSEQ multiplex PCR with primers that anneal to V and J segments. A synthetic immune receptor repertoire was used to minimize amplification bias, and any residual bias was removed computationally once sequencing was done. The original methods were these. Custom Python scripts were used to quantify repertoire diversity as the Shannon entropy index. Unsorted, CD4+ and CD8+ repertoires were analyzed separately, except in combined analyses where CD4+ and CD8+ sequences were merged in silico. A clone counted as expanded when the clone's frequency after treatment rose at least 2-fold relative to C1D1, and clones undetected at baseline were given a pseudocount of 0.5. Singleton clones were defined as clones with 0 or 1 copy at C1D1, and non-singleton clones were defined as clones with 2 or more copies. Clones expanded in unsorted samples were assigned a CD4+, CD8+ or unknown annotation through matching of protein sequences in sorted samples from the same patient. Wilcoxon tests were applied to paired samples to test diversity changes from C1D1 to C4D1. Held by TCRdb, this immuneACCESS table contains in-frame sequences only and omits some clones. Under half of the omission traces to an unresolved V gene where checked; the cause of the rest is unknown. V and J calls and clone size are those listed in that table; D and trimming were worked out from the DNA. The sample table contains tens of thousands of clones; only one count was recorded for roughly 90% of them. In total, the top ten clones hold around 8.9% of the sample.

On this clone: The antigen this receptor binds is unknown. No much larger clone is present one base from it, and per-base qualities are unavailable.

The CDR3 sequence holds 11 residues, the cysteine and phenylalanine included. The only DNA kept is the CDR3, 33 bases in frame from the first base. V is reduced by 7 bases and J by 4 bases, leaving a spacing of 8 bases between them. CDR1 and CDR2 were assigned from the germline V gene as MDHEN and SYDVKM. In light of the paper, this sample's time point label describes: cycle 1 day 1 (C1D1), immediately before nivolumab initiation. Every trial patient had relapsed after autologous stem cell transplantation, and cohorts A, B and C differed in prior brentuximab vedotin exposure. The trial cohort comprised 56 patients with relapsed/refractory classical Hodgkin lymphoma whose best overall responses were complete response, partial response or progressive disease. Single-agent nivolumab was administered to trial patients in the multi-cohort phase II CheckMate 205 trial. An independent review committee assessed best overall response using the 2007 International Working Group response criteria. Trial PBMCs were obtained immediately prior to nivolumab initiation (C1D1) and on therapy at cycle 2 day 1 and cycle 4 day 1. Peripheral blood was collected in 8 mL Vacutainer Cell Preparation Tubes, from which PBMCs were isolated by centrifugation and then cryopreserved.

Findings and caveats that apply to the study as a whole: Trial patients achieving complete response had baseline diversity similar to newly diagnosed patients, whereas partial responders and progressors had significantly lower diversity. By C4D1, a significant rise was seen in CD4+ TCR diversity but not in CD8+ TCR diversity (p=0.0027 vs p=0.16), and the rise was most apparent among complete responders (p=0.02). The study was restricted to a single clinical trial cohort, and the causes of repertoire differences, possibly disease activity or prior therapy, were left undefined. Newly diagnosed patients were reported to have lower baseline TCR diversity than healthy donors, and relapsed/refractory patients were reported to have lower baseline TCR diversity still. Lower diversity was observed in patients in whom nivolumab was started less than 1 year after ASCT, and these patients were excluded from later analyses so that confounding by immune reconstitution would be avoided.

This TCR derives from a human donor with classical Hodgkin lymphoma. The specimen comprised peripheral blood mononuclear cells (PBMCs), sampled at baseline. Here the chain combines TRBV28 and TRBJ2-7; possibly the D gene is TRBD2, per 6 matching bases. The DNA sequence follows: TGTGCCAGCACCGGGACTTACGAGCAGTACTTC. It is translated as CASTGTYEQYF.